Each of the 15 T cell receptor beta chains below was sequenced from the same sample in a study of blood T cell repertoires in COVID-19 (TCRdb year 2020). The method was the immunoSEQ multiplex PCR assay. This is the immuneACCESS table as TCRdb keeps it, with only in-frame sequences that have V and J called. A part of the clones is gone; compared with another copy, unresolved V genes explain less than half, and the rest is unexplained. The sample records under 120,000 clones, 75% to 90% of which are singletons. Around 32% of the sample lies in the top ten. The sample consisted of peripheral blood. These receptors all come from a woman aged 80 or over with acute or convalescent COVID-19.

The chain recombines TRBV6-5 with TRBJ2-1, with unresolved D. Trimming removed 6 bases at V and 4 bases at J, with 16 bases between. This CDR3 region has 15 residues. In germline, CDR1 is MNHEY, CDR2 SVGAGI. Here the CDR3 DNA reads TGTGCCAGCAGGGGTTACGGAGCGCCGTACAATGAGCAGTTCTTC. This translates into CASRGYGAPYNEQFF.

The rearrangement links TRBV7-8 to TRBJ1-2; D remains unclear. The V and J ends lost 4 bases and 4 bases respectively, with 10 bases between them. The germline CDR1 and CDR2 sequences are SGHVS and FQNEAQ. The CDR3 spans 13 residues. In DNA form, the CDR3 reads TGTGCCAGCAGCTCAGACGGGTCCTATGGCTACACCTTC. Translated, it gives CASSSDGSYGYTF.

The chain recombines TRBV7-8 with TRBJ1-1; possible D gene TRBD1, 6 bases. From germline, CDR1 is SGHVS and CDR2 FQNEAQ. The CDR3 is made up of 18 amino acids. The V gene lost 3 bases and the J gene lost 0 bases, with 20 bases spanning the gap. This chain's CDR3 is CASSLLETGLPMNTEAFF. For the CDR3, the DNA is TGTGCCAGCAGCTTGCTTGAGACAGGACTTCCTATGAACACTGAAGCTTTCTTT. The whole variable domain, filled in from reference TRBV7-8 and TRBJ1-1, reads GAGVSQSPRYKVAKRGQDVALRCDPISGHVSLFWYQQALGQGPEFLTYFQNEAQLDKSGLPSDRFFAERPEGSVSTLKIQRTQQEDSAVYLCASSLLETGLPMNTEAFFGQGTRLTVV.

The chain joins TRBV24-1 to TRBJ2-2; D is undetermined. CDR1 KGHDR and CDR2 SFDVKD come from the germline V gene. This CDR3 spans 16 amino acids. The ends were cut back, 0 bases at V and 0 bases at J, with 7 bases in the middle. The CDR3 sequence: CATSDLYSPNTGELFF. CDR3 DNA sequence: TGTGCCACCAGTGATTTGTACAGCCCGAACACCGGGGAGCTGTTTTTT.

The genes are TRBV11-2 and TRBJ1-4; 7 positions agree with TRBD1. CDR3 length: 15 residues. After removal of 5 bases from V and 10 bases from J, the junction contained 13 bases not matched to a gene. Germline lookup yields CDR1 SGHAT and CDR2 FQNNGV. For the CDR3, the DNA is TGTGCCAGCAGCACGACCGGACAGGTGCGACGAAAACTGTTTTTT. Amino acids: CASSTTGQVRRKLFF.

This sequence joins TRBV27 and TRBJ2-1, with TRBD2 matching over 10 bases. The CDR3 loop spans 16 amino acids. The ends lost 2 bases at V and 4 bases at J; junction bases unmatched: 5. Germline CDR1 MNHEY, CDR2 SMNVEV (reference sequence). The CDR3 nucleotides are TGTGCCAGCAGTTTAATGGCTAGCGGGAGTTACAATGAGCAGTTCTTC. The encoded protein is CASSLMASGSYNEQFF.

The V call is TRBV27, the J call TRBJ1-5, with D unresolved. CDR1 is MNHEY, CDR2 SMNVEV, per germline (reference sequence). The CDR3 sequence is 13 residues long. The V and J ends lost 3 bases and 6 bases respectively, with 9 bases between them. The DNA for the CDR3 is TGTGCCAGCAGTTTTCGGGAGGGTCAGCCCCAGCATTTT. It translates to CASSFREGQPQHF.

The rearrangement joins TRBV19 to TRBJ1-5; D is undetermined. The CDR3 has 12 amino acids. Trimming removed 5 bases from V and 9 bases from J, with 11 bases in between. CDR1 and CDR2 (germline): LNHDA, SQIVND (reference sequence). The CDR3 is CASSQMEGPQHF. The CDR3, as DNA: TGTGCCAGTAGTCAAATGGAGGGGCCCCAGCATTTT.

The V and J genes are TRBV3-1 (or the pseudogene TRBV3-2) and TRBJ2-2; a weak D match, TRBD1 (5 bases). CDR1 is LGHDT, CDR2 YNNKEL, per germline (reference sequence). The CDR3 spans 16 residues. V was shortened by 0 bases and J by 4 bases, with 12 bases between the two germline ends. The CDR3 DNA follows: TGTGCCAGCAGCCAAGATCATACAGGCCGCACCGGGGAGCTGTTTTTT. This sequence encodes CASSQDHTGRTGELFF.

This chain joins TRBV12-3 or TRBV12-4 and TRBJ2-1; D call uncertain. V was pared by 3 bases and J by 6 bases, with 6 bases between. The CDR3 sequence is 12 residues long. CDR3 region: CASSFESNEQFF. The CDR3, as DNA: TGTGCCAGCAGTTTCGAGAGCAATGAGCAGTTCTTC.

The chain links TRBV18 to TRBJ1-6; 8 positions match TRBD1. Germline CDR1 KGHSH, CDR2 LQKENI. The CDR3 totals 14 residues. Trimming took 5 bases from V and 7 from J; bases not matched to a gene: 4. The CDR3 bases are TGTGCCAGCTCATTGGGACAGGTGAATTCACCCCTCCACTTT. Translated: CASSLGQVNSPLHF.

The rearrangement links TRBV11-2 to TRBJ1-2; 9 bases are a match to TRBD1. The CDR3 totals 14 residues. Germline lookup yields CDR1 SGHAT and CDR2 FQNNGV. Losses at the gene ends were 4 bases for V and 4 bases for J; bases not matched to a gene: 4. In DNA, the CDR3 is TGTGCCAGCAGCTACGACAGGGGGAGCTATGGCTACACCTTC. Its protein is CASSYDRGSYGYTF.

The rearrangement uses TRBV5-1 and TRBJ2-1, with TRBD2 matching over 16 bases. The CDR3 has 16 amino acids. Germline trimming cut 4 bases from V and 8 bases from J; bases unmatched to any gene: 6. CDR1 and CDR2 from the germline V gene are SGHRS and YFSETQ. CDR3 bases: TGCGCCAGCAGCCCCGGGACTAGCGGGGGGGGGCATGAGCAGTTCTTC. It encodes CASSPGTSGGGHEQFF. Full variable domain (rest looked up from reference TRBV5-1 and TRBJ2-1): KAGVTQTPRYLIKTRGQQVTLSCSPISGHRSVSWYQQTPGQGLQFLFEYFSETQRNKGNFPGRFSGRQFSNSRSEMNVSTLELGDSALYLCASSPGTSGGGHEQFFGPGTRLTVL.

This chain joins TRBV10-3 and TRBJ2-1, with 7 positions matching TRBD1. The V gene end was trimmed by 6 bases and the J gene end by 4 bases; junction bases not matched to a gene: 6. The CDR3 extends over 14 amino acids. The germline gives CDR1 ENHRY, CDR2 SYGVKD. The CDR3 region is CAIRPRDSYNEQFF. The DNA for the CDR3 is TGTGCCATCAGACCCCGGGACAGTTACAATGAGCAGTTCTTC.

A few counts support this clone. V is TRBV7-2 and J is TRBJ2-2; the D is unclear. Trimming removed 1 base from V and 6 bases from J, with 12 bases in between. CDR1 and CDR2 from the germline V gene are SGHTA and FQGNSA. The CDR3 runs to 15 residues. The CDR3 here is CASSLVALGAGELFF. CDR3 nucleotides: TGTGCCAGCAGCTTAGTAGCTCTTGGCGCCGGGGAGCTGTTTTTT. The whole variable domain, filled in from reference TRBV7-2 and TRBJ2-2, reads GAGVSQSPSNKVTEKGKDVELRCDPISGHTALYWYRQSLGQGLEFLIYFQGNSAPDKSGLPSDRFSAERTGGSVSTLTIQRTQQEDSAVYLCASSLVALGAGELFFGEGSRLTVL.